This TCR beta chain is from a study of T cell clonotyping in hematopoietic cell transplantation. The table lists this clone with a few counts. TCRdb's copy holds only in-frame clones and misses some; the assay was immunoSEQ multiplex PCR. The data contain approximately 4,600 clones, 77% of them singletons. The CDR3 runs to 14 residues. V shed 4 bases, J shed 4 bases, and the junction held 4 bases outside the gene matches. In germline, CDR1 is MRHNA, CDR2 SNTAGT. The source of this sequence is a female patient aged 50-59 years who had an allogeneic stem cell transplant from an unrelated donor, so the T cells may come from the graft donor. Some clones in this sample may be carry-over from other donors' samples. The chain links TRBV6-4 to TRBJ1-2; TRBD1 matches at 9 bases. The sample in question was peripheral blood mononuclear cells, obtained 100 days after allogeneic stem cell transplant. The CDR3 is CASSAGTGTYGYTF. The CDR3 DNA is TGTGCCAGCAGTGCCGGGACAGGGACCTATGGCTACACCTTC.